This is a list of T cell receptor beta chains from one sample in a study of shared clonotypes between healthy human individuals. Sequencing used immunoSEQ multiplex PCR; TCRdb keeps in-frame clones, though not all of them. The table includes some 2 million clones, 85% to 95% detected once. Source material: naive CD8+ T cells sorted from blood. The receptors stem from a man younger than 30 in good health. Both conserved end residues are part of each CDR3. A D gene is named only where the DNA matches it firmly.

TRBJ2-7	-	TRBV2	TGTGCCAGCAGTGGGAAGAACAGTGAGGGCTACGAGCAGTACTTC	CASSGKNSEGYEQYF
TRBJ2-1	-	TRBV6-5	TGTGCCAGCAGTTATGAGGGGTCCTACAATGAGCAGTTCTTC	CASSYEGSYNEQFF
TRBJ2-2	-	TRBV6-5	TGTGCCAGCAGTTACGGACAAATCGGTGGCACCGGGGAGCTGTTTTTT	CASSYGQIGGTGELFF
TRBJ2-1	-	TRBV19	TGTGCCAGTAGTATCGGAGGGGACAATGAGCAGTTCTTC	CASSIGGDNEQFF
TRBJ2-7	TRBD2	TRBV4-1	TGCGCCAGCAGCCAAGGTAGCGGGGAGGGCTACGAGCAGTACTTC	CASSQGSGEGYEQYF
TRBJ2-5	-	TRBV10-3	TGTGCCATCAGTGGGGATGATCGGTGGCAAGAGACCCAGTACTTC	CAISGDDRWQETQYF
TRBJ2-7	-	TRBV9	TGTGCCAGCAGCGTAGAAGGCACGGGGGAGCAGTACTTC	CASSVEGTGEQYF
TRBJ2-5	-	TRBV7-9	TGTGCCAGCGGGTTCGATTACCAAGAGACCCAGTACTTC	CASGFDYQETQYF
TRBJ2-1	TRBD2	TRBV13	TGTGCCAGCAGCCCGGGACTAGTAGAGGAGCAGTTCTTC	CASSPGLVEEQFF
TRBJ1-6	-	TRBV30	TGTGCCTGGACTAACCCCGGGGTCTCACCCCTCCACTTT	CAWTNPGVSPLHF
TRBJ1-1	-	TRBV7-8	TGTGCCAGCAGCCCCTGGGACAACGGGAACACTGAAGCTTTCTTT	CASSPWDNGNTEAFF
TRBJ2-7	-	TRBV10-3	TGTGCCATCAGTCCTGGGGGGTCTTACGAGCAGTACTTC	CAISPGGSYEQYF
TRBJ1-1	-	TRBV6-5	TGTGCCAGCAGTTACGGCCAGTCCACTGAAGCTTTCTTT	CASSYGQSTEAFF
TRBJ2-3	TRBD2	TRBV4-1	TGCGCCAGCAGCCTTGGACTAGCAGGGGATACGCAGTATTTT	CASSLGLAGDTQYF
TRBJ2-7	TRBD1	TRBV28	TGTGCCACCAGGGACAGAATTTACGAGCAGTACTTC	CATRDRIYEQYF
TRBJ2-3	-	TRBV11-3	TGTGCCAGCAGCTCTTATCCAGGGGATACGCAGTATTTT	CASSSYPGDTQYF
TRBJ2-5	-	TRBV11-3	TGTGCCAGCAGCCATTCGGACAGTCCAGAGACCCAGTACTTC	CASSHSDSPETQYF